This note documents a single T cell receptor (beta chain) sequence. One end of the junction does not line up with germline, which may come from a read error. The sample originates from a study of blood T cells in healthy people across ages. Study-level information: Through template switching, about one barcoded beta molecule was captured per two T cells, as measured in model experiments.

A second roughly 6 to 11 cycle PCR used barcoded and J-beta primers. Template switching added a 12-random-nucleotide identifier to every cDNA molecule. MiXCR, run by TCRdb on the 5' RACE reads, gives a single entry per CDR3 protein. The data contain hundreds of thousands of distinct CDR3 sequences, under 45% of them singletons. The germline gives CDR1 SSHAT, CDR2 FNYEAQ (reference sequence). This CDR3 has 18 amino acids. The genes are TRBV7-7 and TRBJ2-5; TRBD1 matches 9 bases. The TCR comes from a man in his sixties in good health. The source material was blood. The CDR3 protein is CASSLGGTRQGDWETQYF. CDR3 sequence (DNA): TGTGCTAGCAGCTTAGGGGGAACCAGACAGGGGGATTGGGAGACCCAGTACTTC.